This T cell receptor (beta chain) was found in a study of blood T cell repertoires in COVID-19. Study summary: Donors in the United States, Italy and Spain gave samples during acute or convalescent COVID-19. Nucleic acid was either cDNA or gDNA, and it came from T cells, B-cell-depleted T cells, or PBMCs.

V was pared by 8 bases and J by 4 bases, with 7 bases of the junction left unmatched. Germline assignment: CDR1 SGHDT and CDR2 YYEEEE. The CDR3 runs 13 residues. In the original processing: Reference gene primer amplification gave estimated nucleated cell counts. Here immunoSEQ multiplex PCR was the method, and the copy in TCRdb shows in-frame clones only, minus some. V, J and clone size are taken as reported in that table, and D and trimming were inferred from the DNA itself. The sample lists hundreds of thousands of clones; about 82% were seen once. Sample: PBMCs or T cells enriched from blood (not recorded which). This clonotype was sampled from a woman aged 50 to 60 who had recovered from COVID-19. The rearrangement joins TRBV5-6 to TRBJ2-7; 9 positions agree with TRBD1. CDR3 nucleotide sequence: TGTGCCAGTTGGGACAGGGAAATATACGAGCAGTACTTC. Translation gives CASWDREIYEQYF.